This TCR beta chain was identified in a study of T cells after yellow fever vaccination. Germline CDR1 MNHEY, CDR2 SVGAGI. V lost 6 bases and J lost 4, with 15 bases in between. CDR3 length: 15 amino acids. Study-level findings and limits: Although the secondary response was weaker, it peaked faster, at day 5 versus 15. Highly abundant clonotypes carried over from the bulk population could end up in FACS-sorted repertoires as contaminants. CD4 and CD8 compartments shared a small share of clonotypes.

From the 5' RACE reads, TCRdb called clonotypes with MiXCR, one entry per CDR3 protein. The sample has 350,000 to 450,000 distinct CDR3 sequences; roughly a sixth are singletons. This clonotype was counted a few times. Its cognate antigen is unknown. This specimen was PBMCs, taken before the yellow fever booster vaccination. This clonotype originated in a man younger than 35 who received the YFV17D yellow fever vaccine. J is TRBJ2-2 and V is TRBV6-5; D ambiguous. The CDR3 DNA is TGTGCCAGCAGAAACGTCCCGACGAGCACCGGGGAGCTGTTTTTT. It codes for CASRNVPTSTGELFF.